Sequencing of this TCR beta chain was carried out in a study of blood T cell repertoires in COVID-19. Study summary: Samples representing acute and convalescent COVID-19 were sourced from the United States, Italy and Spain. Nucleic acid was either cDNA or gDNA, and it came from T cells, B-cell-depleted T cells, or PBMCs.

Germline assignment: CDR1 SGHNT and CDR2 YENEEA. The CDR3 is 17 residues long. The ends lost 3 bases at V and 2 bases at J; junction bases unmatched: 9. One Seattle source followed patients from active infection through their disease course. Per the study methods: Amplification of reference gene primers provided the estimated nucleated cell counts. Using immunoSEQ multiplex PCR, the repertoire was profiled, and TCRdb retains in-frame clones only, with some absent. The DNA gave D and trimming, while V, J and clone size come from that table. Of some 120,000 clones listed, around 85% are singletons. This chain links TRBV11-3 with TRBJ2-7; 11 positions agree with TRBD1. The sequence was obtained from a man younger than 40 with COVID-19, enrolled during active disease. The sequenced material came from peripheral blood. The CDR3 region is CASSFTQGQGVAYEQYF. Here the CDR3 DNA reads TGTGCCAGCAGCTTCACCCAGGGACAGGGGGTTGCCTACGAGCAGTACTTC. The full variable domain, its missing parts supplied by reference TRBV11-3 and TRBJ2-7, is EAGVVQSPRYKIIEKKQPVAFWCNPISGHNTLYWYLQNLGQGPELLIRYENEEAVDDSQLPKDRFSAERLKGVDSTLKIQPAELGDSAVYLCASSFTQGQGVAYEQYFGPGTRLTVT.